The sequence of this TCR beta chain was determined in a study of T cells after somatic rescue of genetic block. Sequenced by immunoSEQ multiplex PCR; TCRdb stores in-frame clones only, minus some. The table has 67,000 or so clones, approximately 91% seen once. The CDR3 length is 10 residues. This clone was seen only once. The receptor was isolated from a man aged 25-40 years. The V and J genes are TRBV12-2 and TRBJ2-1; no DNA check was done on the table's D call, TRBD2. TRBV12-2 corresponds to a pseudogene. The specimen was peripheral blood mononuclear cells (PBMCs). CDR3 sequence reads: CASLAGEQFF. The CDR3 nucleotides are TGTGCAAGTCTCGCGGGTGAGCAGTTCTTC.